The 26 T cell receptor beta chains in this list originate from one sample, sequenced in a study of blood T cell repertoires in COVID-19. TCRdb's copy holds only in-frame clones and misses some; the assay was immunoSEQ multiplex PCR. This sample carries fewer than 100,000 clones, more than 60% of them seen once, and the ten largest clones take around 24%. The sequenced material came from peripheral blood. These receptor sequences come from a man aged 65-85 years with acute or convalescent COVID-19.

V gene TRBV5-4 combines with J gene TRBJ1-6, with D hard to call. This CDR3 contains 16 residues. Per germline, CDR1 SGHNT and CDR2 YYREEE (reference sequence). The V and J ends lost 0 bases and 10 bases respectively, with 17 bases between them. The CDR3 nucleotides are TGTGCCAGCAGCTTGGGCGGAGGTTCTTCACTCTCACCCCTCCACTTT. It codes for CASSLGGGSSLSPLHF.

J is TRBJ2-2 and V is TRBV2, with 9 bases identical to TRBD1. This CDR3 has 14 residues. The junction had 2 bases not matched to a gene; V was cut back by 9 bases and J by 0 bases. Germline CDR1 SNHLY, CDR2 FYNNEI. The CDR3 sequence: CARRTGANTGELFF. CDR3 DNA: TGTGCCAGGCGGACAGGGGCGAACACCGGGGAGCTGTTTTTT.

The chain links TRBV19 to TRBJ1-1; D is perhaps TRBD1 (6 bases). The V end lost 5 bases, the J end lost 4 bases, and 14 bases lay between the germline ends. Germline lookup yields CDR1 LNHDA and CDR2 SQIVND (reference sequence). This CDR3 region has 14 residues. CDR3 bases: TGTGCCAGTAGTGGGTCAGGGGTCGGCACTGAAGCTTTCTTT. Translation: CASSGSGVGTEAFF.

The chain recombines TRBV3-1 (or the pseudogene TRBV3-2) with TRBJ2-1; D is unresolved. Trimming removed 1 base at V and 13 bases at J, with 8 bases between. Germline V gives CDR1 LGHDT, CDR2 YNNKEL (reference sequence). The CDR3 is made up of 11 amino acids. For the CDR3, the DNA is TGTGCCAGCAGCCAAGGTTATAGACAGTTCTTC. Translated: CASSQGYRQFF.

This chain connects TRBV5-4 to TRBJ2-7; possible D gene TRBD2, 6 bases. Germline lookup yields CDR1 SGHNT and CDR2 YYREEE (reference sequence). Trimming took off 4 bases at V and 6 bases at J, with 23 bases between the two ends. This CDR3 region has 16 residues. CDR3 nucleotide sequence: TGTGCCAGCAGCCTCACAGGAGGGCCAGCTAGGGGCGAGCAGTACTTC. It is translated as CASSLTGGPARGEQYF.

The table lists this clone with a few counts. The chain combines TRBV28 with TRBJ1-2, with 8 bases aligning to TRBD1. V gave up 4 bases and J gave up 2 bases; unmatched junction bases: 6. The V gene's germline CDR1 is MDHEN and CDR2 SYDVKM. The CDR3 spans 15 residues. CDR3 nucleotide sequence: TGTGCCAGCAGTTACGACAGGGGAGACAACTATGGCTACACCTTC. Translated, it gives CASSYDRGDNYGYTF.

The chain is built from TRBV6-6 and TRBJ2-7; 7 bases are shared with TRBD2. CDR3 size: 11 residues. Germline CDR1 is MNHNY and CDR2 is SVGAGI (reference sequence). Losses at the gene ends were 8 bases for V and 3 bases for J; bases not matched to a gene: 1. In nucleotides, the CDR3 is TGTGCCAGCCGGGGGGACTACGAGCAGTACTTC. This translates into CASRGDYEQYF.

The chain recombines TRBV7-9 with TRBJ2-3; D ambiguous. Trimming took 1 base from V and 4 from J, leaving 6 bases between them. The germline V gene has CDR1 SEHNR and CDR2 FQNEAQ (reference sequence). The CDR3 is 13 residues long. This CDR3 reads CASSLVVPDTQYF. The CDR3 nucleotides read TGTGCCAGCAGCTTAGTAGTTCCAGATACGCAGTATTTT.

CDR3 sequence: CASTIGHRANYGYTF. The CDR3 nucleotides read TGTGCCAGTACCATCGGTCACAGGGCTAACTATGGCTACACCTTC. The V and J genes are TRBV19 and TRBJ1-2, with D tentatively TRBD1 (6 bases). Germline V gene sequence: CDR1 LNHDA, CDR2 SQIVND (reference sequence). This CDR3 region has 15 residues. Trimming left V 7 bases short and J 0 bases short, with 15 bases between. Variable domain in full (rest from reference TRBV19 and TRBJ1-2): DGGITQSPKYLFRKEGQNVTLSCEQNLNHDAMYWYRQDPGQGLRLIYYSQIVNDFQKGDIAEGYSVSREKKESFPLTVTSAQKNPTAFYLCASTIGHRANYGYTFGSGTRLTVV.

The chain uses TRBV7-2 and TRBJ1-5, with a weak D call TRBD1 (5 bases). The CDR3 length is 17 residues. The germline V gene encodes CDR1 SGHTA and CDR2 FQGNSA. Trimming pared 2 bases from V and 5 bases from J, leaving 19 bases between. The CDR3 loop reads CASSLNTLRQGHQPQHF. CDR3 DNA: TGTGCCAGCAGCTTAAATACCCTCAGGCAGGGCCATCAGCCCCAGCATTTT. Filled out from reference TRBV7-2 and TRBJ1-5, the complete variable domain reads GAGVSQSPSNKVTEKGKDVELRCDPISGHTALYWYRQSLGQGLEFLIYFQGNSAPDKSGLPSDRFSAERTGGSVSTLTIQRTQQEDSAVYLCASSLNTLRQGHQPQHFGDGTRLSIL.

The rearrangement joins TRBV5-5 to TRBJ2-6; possible D gene TRBD1, 5 bases. CDR3 length equals 15 residues. The V and J ends lost 4 bases and 0 bases respectively, with 8 bases between them. Germline CDR1 reads SGHKS; CDR2 reads YYEKEE (reference sequence). The CDR3 DNA is TGTGCCAGCAGCCTAGACAGCTCTGGGGCCAACGTCCTGACTTTC. It encodes CASSLDSSGANVLTF.

This clone was detected a few times. The chain employs TRBV12-2 and TRBJ2-7; the table's D call of TRBD2 was not tested on the DNA. TRBV12-2 is given as a pseudogene. The CDR3 is made up of 17 amino acids. The CDR3 sequence: CASRLNSTSGRVYEQYF. In DNA, the CDR3 is TGTGCAAGTCGCCTCAATTCGACTAGCGGGAGGGTCTACGAGCAGTACTTC.

In this sample, this clone turned up once. This chain links TRBV6-1 with TRBJ2-1; TRBD2 matches 8 bases. The V segment lost 3 bases and the J segment 4 bases; nucleotides outside the gene matches: 5. Germline V CDR1 and CDR2: MNHNS, SASEGT. The CDR3 has 15 amino acids. The CDR3: CASSESSGGYNEQFF. The CDR3, as DNA: TGTGCCAGCAGTGAGTCCAGCGGGGGTTACAATGAGCAGTTCTTC.

This chain joins TRBV21-1 and TRBJ2-3; the D call TRBD2 from the table was never checked on the DNA. TRBV21-1 is an annotated pseudogene. The CDR3 is 17 residues long. DNA for the CDR3: TGTGCCAGCAGCAAACCCGGCCTAGCGGGACTCGCAGATACGCAGTATTTT. Translation gives CASSKPGLAGLADTQYF.

The rearrangement joins TRBV18 to TRBJ2-5; 9 nucleotides agree with TRBD2. Germline trimming cut 3 bases from V and 2 bases from J; bases unmatched to any gene: 4. CDR3 size: 15 residues. Per germline, CDR1 KGHSH and CDR2 LQKENI. In nucleotides, the CDR3 is TGTGCCAGCTCACCGAGTGCGGGAGGGCAAGAGACCCAGTACTTC. Its protein is CASSPSAGGQETQYF.

The V call is TRBV14, the J call TRBJ1-2; 7 bases line up with TRBD1. This CDR3 region has 14 residues. Germline CDR1 and CDR2: SGHDN and FVKESK. The junction had 6 bases not matched to a gene; V was cut back by 4 bases and J by 4 bases. The DNA for the CDR3 is TGTGCCAGCAGCCGCACCAGGGGGTCCTATGGCTACACCTTC. Protein product: CASSRTRGSYGYTF.

V usage is TRBV24-1 and J usage is TRBJ1-5; D not certain. This CDR3 region has 13 residues. The germline CDR1 and CDR2 sequences are KGHDR and SFDVKD. V lost 7 bases and J 3 bases, leaving 9 bases between the germline ends. CDR3 coding DNA: TGTGCCACCAGGGGGAGAGCCAATCAGCCCCAGCATTTT. As protein: CATRGRANQPQHF.

This sequence joins TRBV3-1 (or the pseudogene TRBV3-2) and TRBJ2-1, with 7 bases lining up with TRBD2. The CDR3 length is 14 residues. Looked up from germline, CDR1 is LGHDT and CDR2 is YNNKEL (reference sequence). J was trimmed by 9 bases and V by 5 bases; bases with no gene match: 10. The CDR3 loop reads CASSGLEYGTEQFF. CDR3 coding DNA: TGTGCCAGCAGCGGACTAGAGTACGGGACTGAGCAGTTCTTC.

This clone was found once. The V call is TRBV14, the J call TRBJ1-2; 8 nucleotides agree with TRBD1. The CDR3 is made up of 16 amino acids. Germline trimming cut 0 bases from V and 4 bases from J; bases unmatched to any gene: 7. Germline V gives CDR1 SGHDN, CDR2 FVKESK. CDR3 sequence (DNA): TGTGCCAGCAGCCAAGATGGGACAGGAGACTTCTATGGCTACACCTTC. Protein product: CASSQDGTGDFYGYTF.

The chain links TRBV18 to TRBJ1-2, with 7 bases matching TRBD1. Per germline, CDR1 KGHSH and CDR2 LQKENI. The CDR3 length is 13 residues. The trim removed 6 bases at V and 10 bases at J, leaving 11 bases unmatched. Here the CDR3 DNA reads TGTGCCAGCTCTACGGACAGGACCCTAACCTACACCTTC. It specifies CASSTDRTLTYTF. The complete variable domain, with remaining parts taken from reference TRBV18 and TRBJ1-2, reads NAGVMQNPRHLVRRRGQEARLRCSPMKGHSHVYWYRQLPEEGLKFMVYLQKENIIDESGMPKERFSAEFPKEGPSILRIQQVVRGDSAAYFCASSTDRTLTYTFGSGTRLTVV.

This clone was seen a few times. The chain joins TRBV9 to TRBJ2-1, with 7 bases aligning to TRBD1. Germline V gene data show CDR1 as SGDLS and CDR2 as YYNGEE. V lost 3 bases to trimming and J lost 8 bases; unmatched junction nucleotides: 8. This CDR3 has 14 residues. The CDR3 bases are TGTGCCAGCAGCGCTGACAGGGCGAGGGATGAGCAGTTCTTC. It translates to CASSADRARDEQFF.

This chain links TRBV30 with TRBJ1-4; 7 nucleotides agree with TRBD1. The CDR3 spans 13 residues. Losses at the gene ends were 3 bases for V and 4 bases for J; bases not matched to a gene: 2. Germline loops: CDR1 GTSNPN, CDR2 SVGIG (reference sequence). CDR3 DNA: TGTGCCTGGAGCCGACAGGGTAATGAAAAACTGTTTTTT. Translating gives CAWSRQGNEKLFF.

In this sample, this clone turned up a few times. This chain links TRBV28 with TRBJ1-4, with 9 bases matching TRBD1. J was trimmed by 6 bases and V by 3 bases; bases with no gene match: 8. The V gene's germline CDR1 is MDHEN and CDR2 SYDVKM. This CDR3 has 16 amino acids. The CDR3 is CASSFRGTGRDEKLFF. CDR3 in DNA: TGTGCCAGCAGTTTTCGAGGGACAGGGAGAGATGAAAAACTGTTTTTT.

The V gene is TRBV11-3, the J gene TRBJ1-1; TRBD1 is a possible D gene (6 bases). Germline lookup yields CDR1 SGHNT and CDR2 YENEEA. Trimming stripped 1 base from V and 0 bases from J, with 12 bases between. The CDR3 is made up of 16 amino acids. The CDR3 nucleotides read TGTGCCAGCAGCTTAGGGGCAGGGGCCCTGAACACTGAAGCTTTCTTT. It encodes CASSLGAGALNTEAFF. Complete variable domain (other parts from reference TRBV11-3 and TRBJ1-1): EAGVVQSPRYKIIEKKQPVAFWCNPISGHNTLYWYLQNLGQGPELLIRYENEEAVDDSQLPKDRFSAERLKGVDSTLKIQPAELGDSAVYLCASSLGAGALNTEAFFGQGTRLTVV.

The CDR3 nucleotides read TGTGCCAGCAGCGGTGCCGGGGTGGGGAATCAGCCCCAGCATTTT. Amino acid sequence: CASSGAGVGNQPQHF. V usage is TRBV9 and J usage is TRBJ1-5; D is undetermined. V was clipped by 3 bases and J by 4 bases, with 14 bases between them. This CDR3 region has 15 residues. The germline V gene has CDR1 SGDLS and CDR2 YYNGEE. The complete variable domain, with remaining parts taken from reference TRBV9 and TRBJ1-5, reads DSGVTQTPKHLITATGQRVTLRCSPRSGDLSVYWYQQSLDQGLQFLIQYYNGEERAKGNILERFSAQQFPDLHSELNLSSLELGDSALYFCASSGAGVGNQPQHFGDGTRLSIL.

This chain uses TRBV24-1 with TRBJ2-2; 10 bases map to TRBD2. In germline, CDR1 is KGHDR, CDR2 SFDVKD. V lost 0 bases, J lost 2 bases, and 2 bases stayed unmatched. This CDR3 has 17 residues. CDR3 DNA: TGTGCCACCAGTGATTTGACTAGCGGGACCAACACCGGGGAGCTGTTTTTT. Translation: CATSDLTSGTNTGELFF.